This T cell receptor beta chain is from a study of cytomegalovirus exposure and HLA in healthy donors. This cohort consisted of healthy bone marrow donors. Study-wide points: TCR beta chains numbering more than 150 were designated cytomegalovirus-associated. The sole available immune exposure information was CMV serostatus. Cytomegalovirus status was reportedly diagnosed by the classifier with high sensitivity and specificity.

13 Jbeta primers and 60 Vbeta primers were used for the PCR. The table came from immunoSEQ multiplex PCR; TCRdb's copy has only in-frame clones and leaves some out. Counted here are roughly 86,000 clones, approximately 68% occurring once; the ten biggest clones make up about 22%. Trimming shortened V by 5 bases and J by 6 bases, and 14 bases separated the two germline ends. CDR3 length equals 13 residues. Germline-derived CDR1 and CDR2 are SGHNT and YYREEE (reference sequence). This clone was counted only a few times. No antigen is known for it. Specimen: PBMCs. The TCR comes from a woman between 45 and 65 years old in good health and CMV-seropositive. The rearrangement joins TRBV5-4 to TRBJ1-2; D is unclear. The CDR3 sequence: CASSSSPGDGYTF. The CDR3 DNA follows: TGTGCCAGCAGTTCTTCCCCCGGGGATGGCTACACCTTC.